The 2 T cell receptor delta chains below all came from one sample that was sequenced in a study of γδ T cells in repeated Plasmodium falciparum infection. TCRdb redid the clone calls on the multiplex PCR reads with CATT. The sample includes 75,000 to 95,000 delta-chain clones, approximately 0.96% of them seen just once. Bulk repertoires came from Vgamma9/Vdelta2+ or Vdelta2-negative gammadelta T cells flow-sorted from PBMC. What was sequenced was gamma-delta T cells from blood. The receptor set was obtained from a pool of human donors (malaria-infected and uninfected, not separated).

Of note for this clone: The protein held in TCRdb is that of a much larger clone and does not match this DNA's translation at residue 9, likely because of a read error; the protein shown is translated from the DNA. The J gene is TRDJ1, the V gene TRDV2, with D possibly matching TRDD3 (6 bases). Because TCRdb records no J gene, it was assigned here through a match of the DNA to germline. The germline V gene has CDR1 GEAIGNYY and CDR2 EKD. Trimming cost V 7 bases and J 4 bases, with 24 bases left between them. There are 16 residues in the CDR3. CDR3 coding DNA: TGTGCCTGGGGATTCTCGTACTGGAGGATACTCGATAAACTCATCTTT. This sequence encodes CAWGFSYWRILDKLIF.

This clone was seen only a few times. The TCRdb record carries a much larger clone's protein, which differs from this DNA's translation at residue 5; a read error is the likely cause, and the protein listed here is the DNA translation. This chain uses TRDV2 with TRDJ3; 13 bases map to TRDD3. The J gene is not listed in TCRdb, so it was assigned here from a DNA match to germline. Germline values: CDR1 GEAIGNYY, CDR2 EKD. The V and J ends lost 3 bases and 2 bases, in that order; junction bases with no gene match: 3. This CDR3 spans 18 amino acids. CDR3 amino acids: CACDALGDTTWDTRQMFF. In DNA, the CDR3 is TGTGCCTGTGACGCACTGGGGGATACGACCTGGGACACCCGACAGATGTTTTTC.